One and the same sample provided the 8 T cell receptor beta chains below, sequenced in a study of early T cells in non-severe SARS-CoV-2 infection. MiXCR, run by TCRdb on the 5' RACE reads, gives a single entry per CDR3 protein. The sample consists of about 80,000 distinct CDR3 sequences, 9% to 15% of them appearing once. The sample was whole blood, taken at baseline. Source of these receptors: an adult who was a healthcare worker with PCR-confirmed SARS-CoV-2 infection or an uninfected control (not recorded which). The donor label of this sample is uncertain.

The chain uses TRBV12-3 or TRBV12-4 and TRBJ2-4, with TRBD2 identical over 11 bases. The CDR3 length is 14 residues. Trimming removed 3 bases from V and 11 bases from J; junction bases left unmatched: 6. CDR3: CASSLELAGVVQYF. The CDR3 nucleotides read TGTGCCAGCAGTTTGGAACTAGCGGGAGTTGTTCAGTACTTC.

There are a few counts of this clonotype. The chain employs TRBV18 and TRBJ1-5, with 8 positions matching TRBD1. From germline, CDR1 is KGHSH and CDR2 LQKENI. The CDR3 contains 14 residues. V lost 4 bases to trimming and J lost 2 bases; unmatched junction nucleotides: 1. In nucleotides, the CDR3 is TGTGCCAGCTCACAACAGGGGGGCAATCAGCCCCAGCATTTT. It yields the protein CASSQQGGNQPQHF.

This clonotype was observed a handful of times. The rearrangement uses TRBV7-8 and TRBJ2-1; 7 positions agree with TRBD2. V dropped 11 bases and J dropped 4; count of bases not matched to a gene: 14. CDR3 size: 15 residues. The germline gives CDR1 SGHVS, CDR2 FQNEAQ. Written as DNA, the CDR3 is TGTGCCCTGGGAGAGGGACTACCGCTATACAATGAGCAGTTCTTC. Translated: CALGEGLPLYNEQFF.

This CDR3 reads CASSYSINTEAFF. CDR3 coding DNA: TGTGCCAGCAGTTACTCGATCAACACTGAAGCTTTCTTT. V usage is TRBV6-5 and J usage is TRBJ1-1; no firm D call. With 0 bases removed from V and 2 bases from J, the gap between germline ends came to 4 bases. Germline assignment: CDR1 MNHEY and CDR2 SVGAGI. The CDR3 is made up of 13 amino acids.

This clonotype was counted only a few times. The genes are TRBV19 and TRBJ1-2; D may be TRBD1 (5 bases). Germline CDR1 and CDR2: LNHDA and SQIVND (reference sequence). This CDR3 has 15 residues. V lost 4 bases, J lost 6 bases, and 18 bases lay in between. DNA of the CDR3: TGTGCCAGTAGTACTACCAGCTCCCGGGGGGATGGCTACACCTTC. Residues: CASSTTSSRGDGYTF.

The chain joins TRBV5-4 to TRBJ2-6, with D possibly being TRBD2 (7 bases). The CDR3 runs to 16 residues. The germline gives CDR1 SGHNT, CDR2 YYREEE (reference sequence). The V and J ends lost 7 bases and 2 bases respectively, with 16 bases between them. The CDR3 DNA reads TGTGCCAGCTACTCTGGAGGGGGGGCTGGGGCCAACGTCCTGACTTTC. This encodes CASYSGGGAGANVLTF. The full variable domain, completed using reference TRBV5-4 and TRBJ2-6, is ETGVTQSPTHLIKTRGQQVTLRCSSQSGHNTVSWYQQALGQGPQFIFQYYREEENGRGNFPPRFSGLQFPNYSSELNVNALELDDSALYLCASYSGGGAGANVLTFGAGSRLTVL.

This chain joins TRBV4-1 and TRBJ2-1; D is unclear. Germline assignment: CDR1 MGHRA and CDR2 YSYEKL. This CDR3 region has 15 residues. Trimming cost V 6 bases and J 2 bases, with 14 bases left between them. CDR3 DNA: TGCGCCAGCAGACCAACTCCTCATGCCTACAATGAGCAGTTCTTC. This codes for CASRPTPHAYNEQFF.

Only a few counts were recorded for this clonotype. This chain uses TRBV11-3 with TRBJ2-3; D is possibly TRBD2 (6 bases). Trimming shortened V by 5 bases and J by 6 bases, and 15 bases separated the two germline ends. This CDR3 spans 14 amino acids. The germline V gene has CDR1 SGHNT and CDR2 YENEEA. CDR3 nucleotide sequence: TGTGCCAGCAGCGACGGCAAGGGGAGGGATACGCAGTATTTT. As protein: CASSDGKGRDTQYF.